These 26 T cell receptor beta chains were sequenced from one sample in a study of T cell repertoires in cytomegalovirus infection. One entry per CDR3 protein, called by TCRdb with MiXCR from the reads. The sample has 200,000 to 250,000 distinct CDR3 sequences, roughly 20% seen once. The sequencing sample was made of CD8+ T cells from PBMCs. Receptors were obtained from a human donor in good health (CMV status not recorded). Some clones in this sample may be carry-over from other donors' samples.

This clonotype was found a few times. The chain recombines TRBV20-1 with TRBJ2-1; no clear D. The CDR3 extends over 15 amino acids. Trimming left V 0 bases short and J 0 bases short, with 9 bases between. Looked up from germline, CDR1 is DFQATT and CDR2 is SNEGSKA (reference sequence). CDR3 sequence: CSARDRLISYNEQFF. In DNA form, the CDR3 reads TGCAGTGCTAGAGATCGCTTGATCTCCTACAATGAGCAGTTCTTC.

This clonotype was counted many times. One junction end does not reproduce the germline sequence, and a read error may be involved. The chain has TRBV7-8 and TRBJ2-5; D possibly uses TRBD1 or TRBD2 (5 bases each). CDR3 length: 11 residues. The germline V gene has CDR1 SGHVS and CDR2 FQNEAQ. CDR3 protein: CASSLGRSWGF. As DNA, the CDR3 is TGTGCCAGCAGCTTAGGGCGGTCGTGGGGGTTC.

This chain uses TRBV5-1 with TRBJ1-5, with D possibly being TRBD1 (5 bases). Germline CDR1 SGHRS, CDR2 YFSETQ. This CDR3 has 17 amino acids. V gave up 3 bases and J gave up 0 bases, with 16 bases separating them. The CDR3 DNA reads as TGCGCCAGCAGCTACCTCCCACAGGATTATAGCAATCAGCCCCAGCATTTT. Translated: CASSYLPQDYSNQPQHF.

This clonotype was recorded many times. The CDR3 sequence: CASSLVSDPPGYGYTF. The DNA for the CDR3 is TGTGCCAGCAGTCTGGTTTCTGATCCGCCTGGCTATGGCTACACCTTC. This chain uses TRBV28 with TRBJ1-2; no firm D call. This CDR3 comprises 16 residues. The germline CDR1 and CDR2 sequences are MDHEN and SYDVKM. V lost 5 bases and J 4 bases, leaving 20 bases between the germline ends.

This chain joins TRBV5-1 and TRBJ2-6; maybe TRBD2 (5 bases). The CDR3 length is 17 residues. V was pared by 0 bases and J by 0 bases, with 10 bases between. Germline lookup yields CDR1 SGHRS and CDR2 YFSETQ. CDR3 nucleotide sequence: TGCGCCAGCAGCTTGGTTCCTGGACTCTCTGGGGCCAACGTCCTGACTTTC. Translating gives CASSLVPGLSGANVLTF.

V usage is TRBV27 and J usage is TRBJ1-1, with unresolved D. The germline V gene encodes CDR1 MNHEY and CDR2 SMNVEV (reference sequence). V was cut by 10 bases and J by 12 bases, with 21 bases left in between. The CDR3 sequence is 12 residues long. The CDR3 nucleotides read TGTGCCAACGCGGTGGTGGGCAGCGATTCTTTCTTT. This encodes CANAVVGSDSFF.

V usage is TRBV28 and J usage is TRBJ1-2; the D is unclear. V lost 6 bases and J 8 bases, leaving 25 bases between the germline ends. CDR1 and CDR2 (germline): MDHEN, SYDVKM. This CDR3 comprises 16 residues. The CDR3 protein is CASSLISGREARGYTF. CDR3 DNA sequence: TGTGCCAGCAGCCTTATCTCGGGAAGGGAAGCTCGCGGCTACACCTTC.

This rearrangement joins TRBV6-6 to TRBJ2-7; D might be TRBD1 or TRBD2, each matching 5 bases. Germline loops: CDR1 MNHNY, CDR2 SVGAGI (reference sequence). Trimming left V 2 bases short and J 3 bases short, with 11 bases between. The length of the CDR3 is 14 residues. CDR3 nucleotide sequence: TGTGCCAGCAGTTACGCCAGGGAGTACTACGAGCAGTACTTC. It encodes CASSYAREYYEQYF.

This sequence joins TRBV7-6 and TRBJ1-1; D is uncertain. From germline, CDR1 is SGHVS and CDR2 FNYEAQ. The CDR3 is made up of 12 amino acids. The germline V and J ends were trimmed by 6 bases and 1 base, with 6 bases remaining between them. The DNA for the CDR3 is TGTGCCAGCAGACGACAGAACACTGAAGCTTTCTTT. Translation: CASRRQNTEAFF. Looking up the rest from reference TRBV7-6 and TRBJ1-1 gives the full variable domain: GAGVSQSPRYKVTKRGQDVALRCDPISGHVSLYWYRQALGQGPEFLTYFNYEAQQDKSGLPNDRFSAERPEGSISTLTIQRTEQRDSAMYRCASRRQNTEAFFGQGTRLTVV.

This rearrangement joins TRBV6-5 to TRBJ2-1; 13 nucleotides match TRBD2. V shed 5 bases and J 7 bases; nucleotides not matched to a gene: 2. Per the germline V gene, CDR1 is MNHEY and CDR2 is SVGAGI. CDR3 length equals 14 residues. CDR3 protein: CASSTGLAGNEQFF. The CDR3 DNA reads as TGTGCCAGCAGTACGGGACTAGCGGGGAATGAGCAGTTCTTC.

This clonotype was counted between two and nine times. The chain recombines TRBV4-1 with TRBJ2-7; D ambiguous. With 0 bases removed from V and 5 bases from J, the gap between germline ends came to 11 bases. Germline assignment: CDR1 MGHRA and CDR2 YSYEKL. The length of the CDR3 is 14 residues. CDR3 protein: CASSQDLGIDEQYF. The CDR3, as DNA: TGCGCCAGCAGCCAAGATTTGGGGATCGACGAGCAGTACTTC.

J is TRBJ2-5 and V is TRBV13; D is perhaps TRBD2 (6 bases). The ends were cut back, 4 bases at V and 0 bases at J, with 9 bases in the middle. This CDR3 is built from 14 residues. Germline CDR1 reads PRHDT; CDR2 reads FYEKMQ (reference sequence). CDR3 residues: CASSWRADQETQYF. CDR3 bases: TGTGCCAGCAGCTGGAGGGCAGACCAAGAGACCCAGTACTTC.

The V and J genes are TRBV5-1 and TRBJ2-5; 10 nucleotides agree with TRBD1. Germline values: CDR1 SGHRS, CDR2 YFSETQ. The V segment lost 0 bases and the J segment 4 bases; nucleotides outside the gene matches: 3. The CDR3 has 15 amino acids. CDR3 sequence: CASSLGQGAIETQYF. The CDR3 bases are TGCGCCAGCAGCTTGGGACAGGGGGCTATAGAGACCCAGTACTTC. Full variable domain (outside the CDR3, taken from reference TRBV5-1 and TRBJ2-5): KAGVTQTPRYLIKTRGQQVTLSCSPISGHRSVSWYQQTPGQGLQFLFEYFSETQRNKGNFPGRFSGRQFSNSRSEMNVSTLELGDSALYLCASSLGQGAIETQYFGPGTRLLVL.

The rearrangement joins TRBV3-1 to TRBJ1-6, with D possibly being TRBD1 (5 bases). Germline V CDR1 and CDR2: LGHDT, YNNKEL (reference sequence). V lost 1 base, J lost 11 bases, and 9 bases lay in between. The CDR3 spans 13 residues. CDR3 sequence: CASSQGSGTPLHF. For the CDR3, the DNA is TGTGCCAGCAGCCAAGGTTCAGGGACACCCCTCCACTTT.

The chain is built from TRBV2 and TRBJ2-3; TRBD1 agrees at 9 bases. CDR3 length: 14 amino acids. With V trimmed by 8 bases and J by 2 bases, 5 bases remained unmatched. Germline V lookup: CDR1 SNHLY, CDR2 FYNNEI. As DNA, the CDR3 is TGTGCCAGCCCCCTACAGGGGGCCACAGATACGCAGTATTTT. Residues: CASPLQGATDTQYF.

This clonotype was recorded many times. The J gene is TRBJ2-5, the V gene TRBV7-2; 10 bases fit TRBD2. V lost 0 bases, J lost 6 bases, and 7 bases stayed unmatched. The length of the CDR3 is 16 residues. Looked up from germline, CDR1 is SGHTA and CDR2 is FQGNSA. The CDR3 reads CASSLATSGVVKTQYF. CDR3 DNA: TGTGCCAGCAGCTTAGCAACTAGCGGGGTCGTAAAGACCCAGTACTTC.

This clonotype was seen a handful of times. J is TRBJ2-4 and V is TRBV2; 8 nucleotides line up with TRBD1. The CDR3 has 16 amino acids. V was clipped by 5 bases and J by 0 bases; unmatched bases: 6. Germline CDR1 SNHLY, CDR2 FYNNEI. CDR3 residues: CASSSGGLIAKNIQYF. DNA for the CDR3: TGTGCCAGCAGTTCAGGGGGCCTAATAGCCAAAAACATTCAGTACTTC.

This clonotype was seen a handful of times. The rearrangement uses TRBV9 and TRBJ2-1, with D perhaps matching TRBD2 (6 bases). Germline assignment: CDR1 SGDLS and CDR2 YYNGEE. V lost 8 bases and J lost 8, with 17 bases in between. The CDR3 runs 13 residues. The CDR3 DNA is TGTGCCAGTACCCCCGGGGGAATCGATGAGCAGTTCTTC. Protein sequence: CASTPGGIDEQFF.

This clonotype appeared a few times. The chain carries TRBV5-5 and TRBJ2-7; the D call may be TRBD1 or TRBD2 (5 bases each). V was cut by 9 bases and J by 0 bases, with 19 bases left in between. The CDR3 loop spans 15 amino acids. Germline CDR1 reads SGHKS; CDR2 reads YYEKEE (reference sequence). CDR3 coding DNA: TGTGCCACCAACGAATGGGGGTTCTACTCCTACGAGCAGTACTTC. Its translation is CATNEWGFYSYEQYF.

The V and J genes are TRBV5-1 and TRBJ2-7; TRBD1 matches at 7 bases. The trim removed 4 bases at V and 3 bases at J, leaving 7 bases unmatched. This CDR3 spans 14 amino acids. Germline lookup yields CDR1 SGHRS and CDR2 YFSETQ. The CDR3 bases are TGCGCCAGCAGCCAGCTGGGACAGAGCTACGAGCAGTACTTC. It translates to CASSQLGQSYEQYF.

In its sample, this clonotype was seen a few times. The CDR3 here is CASSLAGWNSPLHF. For the CDR3, the DNA is TGTGCCAGCAGCTTGGCAGGGTGGAATTCACCCCTCCACTTT. V and J are TRBV7-6 and TRBJ1-6; TRBD1 might be the D (5 bases). Trimming took 3 bases from V and 7 from J, leaving 10 bases between them. The CDR3 covers 14 residues. Germline V gene data show CDR1 as SGHVS and CDR2 as FNYEAQ.

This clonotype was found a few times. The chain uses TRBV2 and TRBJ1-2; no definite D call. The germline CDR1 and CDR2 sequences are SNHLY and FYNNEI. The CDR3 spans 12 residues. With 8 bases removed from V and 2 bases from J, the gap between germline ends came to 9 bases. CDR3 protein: CASLERNYGYTF. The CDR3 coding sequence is TGTGCCAGCCTCGAGAGGAACTATGGCTACACCTTC.

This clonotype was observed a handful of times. The CDR3 loop is CASRGRGTWHYGYTF. The CDR3 bases are TGTGCCAGCAGGGGAAGGGGGACATGGCATTATGGCTACACCTTC. The chain has TRBV28 and TRBJ1-2; D may be TRBD1 (6 bases). Germline V gene lookup returns CDR1 MDHEN and CDR2 SYDVKM. The CDR3 is made up of 15 amino acids. V was pared by 6 bases and J by 5 bases, with 19 bases between.

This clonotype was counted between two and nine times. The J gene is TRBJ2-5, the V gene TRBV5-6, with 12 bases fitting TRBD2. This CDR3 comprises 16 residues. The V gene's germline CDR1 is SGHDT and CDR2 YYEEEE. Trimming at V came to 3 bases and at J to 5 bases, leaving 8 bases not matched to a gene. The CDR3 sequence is CASSSSLAGGFETQYF. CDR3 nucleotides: TGTGCCAGCAGCTCCTCTCTAGCGGGGGGGTTCGAGACCCAGTACTTC.

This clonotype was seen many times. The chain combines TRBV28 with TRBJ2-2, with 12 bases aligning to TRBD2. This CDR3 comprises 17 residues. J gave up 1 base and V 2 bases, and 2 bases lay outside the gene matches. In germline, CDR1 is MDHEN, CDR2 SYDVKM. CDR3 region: CASSLGLAGLNTGELFF. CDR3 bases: TGTGCCAGCAGTTTAGGACTAGCGGGGCTGAACACCGGGGAGCTGTTTTTT.

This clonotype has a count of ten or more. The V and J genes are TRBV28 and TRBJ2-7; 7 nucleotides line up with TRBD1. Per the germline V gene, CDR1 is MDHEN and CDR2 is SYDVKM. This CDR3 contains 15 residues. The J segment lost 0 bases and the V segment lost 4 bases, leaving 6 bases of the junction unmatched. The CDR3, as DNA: TGTGCCAGCAGTTCTCCGACAGGGCTCTCCTACGAGCAGTACTTC. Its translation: CASSSPTGLSYEQYF. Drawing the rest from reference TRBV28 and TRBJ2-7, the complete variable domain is DVKVTQSSRYLVKRTGEKVFLECVQDMDHENMFWYRQDPGLGLRLIYFSYDVKMKEKGDIPEGYSVSREKKERFSLILESASTNQTSMYLCASSSPTGLSYEQYFGPGTRLTVT.